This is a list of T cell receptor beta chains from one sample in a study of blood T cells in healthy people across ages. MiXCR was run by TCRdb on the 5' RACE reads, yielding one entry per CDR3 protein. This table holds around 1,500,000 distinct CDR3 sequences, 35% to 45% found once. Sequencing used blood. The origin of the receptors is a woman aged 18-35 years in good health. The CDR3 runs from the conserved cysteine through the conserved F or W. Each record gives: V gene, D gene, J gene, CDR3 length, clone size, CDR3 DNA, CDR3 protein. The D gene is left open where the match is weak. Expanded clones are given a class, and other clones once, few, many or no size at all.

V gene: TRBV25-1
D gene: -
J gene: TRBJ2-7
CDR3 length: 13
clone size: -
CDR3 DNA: TGTGCCAGCAGTGGAAACTTGGGCCTCGAGCAGTACTTC
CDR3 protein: CASSGNLGLEQYF

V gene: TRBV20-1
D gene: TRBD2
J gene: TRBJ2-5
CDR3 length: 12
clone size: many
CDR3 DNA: TGCAGTGCTGCGTGGGGGGGAGAGACCCAGTACTTC
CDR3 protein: CSAAWGGETQYF

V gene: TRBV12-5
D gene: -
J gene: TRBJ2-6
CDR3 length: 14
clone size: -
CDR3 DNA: TGTGCTAGTGGAGTGAGCGCTGGGGCCAACGTCCTGACTTTC
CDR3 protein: CASGVSAGANVLTF

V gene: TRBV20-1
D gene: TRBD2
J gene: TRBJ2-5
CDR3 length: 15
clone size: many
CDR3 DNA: TGCAGTGCTCAGGGGGCTAGCGGGAGCCAAGAGACCCAGTACTTC
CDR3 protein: CSAQGASGSQETQYF

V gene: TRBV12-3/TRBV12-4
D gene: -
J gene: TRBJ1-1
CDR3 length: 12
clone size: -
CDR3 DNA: TGTGCCAACAGTTCGGGTTTCACTGAAGCTTTCTTT
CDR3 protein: CANSSGFTEAFF

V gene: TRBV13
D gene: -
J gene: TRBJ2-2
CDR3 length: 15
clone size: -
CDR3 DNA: TGTGCCAGCAGCTACGGGAAAACGAACACCGGGGAGCTGTTTTTT
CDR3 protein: CASSYGKTNTGELFF

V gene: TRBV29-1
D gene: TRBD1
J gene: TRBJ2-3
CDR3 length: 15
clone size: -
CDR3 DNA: TGCAGCGTTGAAAAGACAGGGGGCCTCACAGATACGCAGTATTTT
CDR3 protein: CSVEKTGGLTDTQYF

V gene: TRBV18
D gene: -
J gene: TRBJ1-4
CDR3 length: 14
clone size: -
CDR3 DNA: TGTGCCAGCTCAACTGGGGTAACTAATGAAAAACTGTTTTTT
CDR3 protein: CASSTGVTNEKLFF

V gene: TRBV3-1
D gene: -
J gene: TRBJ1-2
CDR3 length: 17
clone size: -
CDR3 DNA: TGTGCCAGCAGCCAATTCCCGGTCACGACCCATAACTATGACTACACCTTC
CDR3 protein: CASSQFPVTTHNYDYTF

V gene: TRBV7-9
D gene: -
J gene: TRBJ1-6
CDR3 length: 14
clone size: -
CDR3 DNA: TGTGCCAGCAGCTTCAGGTTCTGGAGTTCACCCCCCCACTTT
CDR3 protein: CASSFRFWSSPPHF

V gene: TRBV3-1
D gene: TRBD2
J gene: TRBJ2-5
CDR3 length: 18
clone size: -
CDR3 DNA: TGTGCCAGCAGCCCGCGATACAAGGGGCTAGCGGGACAAGAGACCCAGTACTTC
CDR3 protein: CASSPRYKGLAGQETQYF

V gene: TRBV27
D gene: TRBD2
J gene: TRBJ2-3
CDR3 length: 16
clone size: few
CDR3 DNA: TGTGCCAGCACCCACCTGACTAGCGGGGACACAGATACGCAGTATTTT
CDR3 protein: CASTHLTSGDTDTQYF

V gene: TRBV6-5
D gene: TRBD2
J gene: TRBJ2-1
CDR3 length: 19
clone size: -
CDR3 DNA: TGTGCCAGCAGTTACGGCCCGGCTAGCGGGAGGGCTGGGTACAATGAGCAGTTCTTC
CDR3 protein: CASSYGPASGRAGYNEQFF

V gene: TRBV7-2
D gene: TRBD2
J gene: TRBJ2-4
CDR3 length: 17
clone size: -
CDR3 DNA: TGTGCCAGCAGCTTAGGCGGACTAGCGGGGGCAAAAAGCATTCAGTACTTC
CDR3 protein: CASSLGGLAGAKSIQYF

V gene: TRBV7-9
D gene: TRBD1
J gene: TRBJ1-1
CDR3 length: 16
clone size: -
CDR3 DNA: TGTGCCAGCAGCTCGGCAGACAGGGGGGTGAACACTGAAGCTTTCTTT
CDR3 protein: CASSSADRGVNTEAFF

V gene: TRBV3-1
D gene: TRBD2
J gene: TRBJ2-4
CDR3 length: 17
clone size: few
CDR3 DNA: TGTGCCAGCAGCCAAGATTTAGCGGGGGGGCACAAAAACATTCAGTACTTC
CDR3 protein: CASSQDLAGGHKNIQYF

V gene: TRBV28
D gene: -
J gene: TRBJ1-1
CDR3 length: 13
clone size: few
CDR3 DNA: TGTGCCAGCAGCCGCCTCCGGGGTACTGAAGCTTTCTTT
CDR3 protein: CASSRLRGTEAFF

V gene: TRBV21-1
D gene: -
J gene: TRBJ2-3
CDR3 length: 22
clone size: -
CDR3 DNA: TGTGCCAGCAGCGAGACCGGGGAGACCCCCACAGGACAGGGGGCGAGCACAGATACGCAGTATTTT
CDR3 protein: CASSETGETPTGQGASTDTQYF

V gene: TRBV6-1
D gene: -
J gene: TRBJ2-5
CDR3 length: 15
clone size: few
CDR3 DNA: TGTGCCATTTCGTCCATTCCAGGAGGTTGGGAGACCCAGTACTTC
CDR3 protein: CAISSIPGGWETQYF